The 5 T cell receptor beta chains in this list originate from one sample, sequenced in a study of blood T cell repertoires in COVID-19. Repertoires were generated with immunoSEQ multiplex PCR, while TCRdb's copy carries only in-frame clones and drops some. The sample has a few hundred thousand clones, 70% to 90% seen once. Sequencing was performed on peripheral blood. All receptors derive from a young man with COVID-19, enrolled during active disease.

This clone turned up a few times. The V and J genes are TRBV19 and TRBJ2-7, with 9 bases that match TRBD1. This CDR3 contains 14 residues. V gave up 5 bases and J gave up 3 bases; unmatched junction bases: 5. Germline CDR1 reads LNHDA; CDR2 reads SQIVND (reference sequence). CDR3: CASSPWDRDYEQYF. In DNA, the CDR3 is TGTGCCAGTAGTCCTTGGGACAGGGACTACGAGCAGTACTTC.

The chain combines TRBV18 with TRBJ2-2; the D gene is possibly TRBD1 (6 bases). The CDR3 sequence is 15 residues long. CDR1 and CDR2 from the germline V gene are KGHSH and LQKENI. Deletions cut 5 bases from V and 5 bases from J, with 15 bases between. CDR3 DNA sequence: TGTGCCAGCTCAACTTCCCCAGGGGATACCGGGGAGCTGTTTTTT. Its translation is CASSTSPGDTGELFF.

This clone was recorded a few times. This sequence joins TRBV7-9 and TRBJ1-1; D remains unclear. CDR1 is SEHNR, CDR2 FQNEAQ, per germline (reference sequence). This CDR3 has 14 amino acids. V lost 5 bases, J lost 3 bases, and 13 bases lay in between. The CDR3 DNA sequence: TGTGCCAGCAGCCTTACTGGGAGGGACACTGAAGCTTTCTTT. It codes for CASSLTGRDTEAFF.

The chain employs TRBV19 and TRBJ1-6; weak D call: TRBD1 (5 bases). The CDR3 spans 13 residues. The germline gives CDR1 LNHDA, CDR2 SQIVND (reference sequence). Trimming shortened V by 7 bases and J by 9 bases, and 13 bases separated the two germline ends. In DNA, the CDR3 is TGTGCCAGTAACTCCCTCGGGGGTTCACCCCTCCACTTT. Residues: CASNSLGGSPLHF.

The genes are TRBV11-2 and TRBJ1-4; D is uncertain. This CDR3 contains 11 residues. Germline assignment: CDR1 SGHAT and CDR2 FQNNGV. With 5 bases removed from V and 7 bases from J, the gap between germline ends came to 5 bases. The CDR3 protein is CASSLGEKLFF. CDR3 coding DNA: TGTGCCAGCAGCCTCGGTGAAAAACTGTTTTTT.